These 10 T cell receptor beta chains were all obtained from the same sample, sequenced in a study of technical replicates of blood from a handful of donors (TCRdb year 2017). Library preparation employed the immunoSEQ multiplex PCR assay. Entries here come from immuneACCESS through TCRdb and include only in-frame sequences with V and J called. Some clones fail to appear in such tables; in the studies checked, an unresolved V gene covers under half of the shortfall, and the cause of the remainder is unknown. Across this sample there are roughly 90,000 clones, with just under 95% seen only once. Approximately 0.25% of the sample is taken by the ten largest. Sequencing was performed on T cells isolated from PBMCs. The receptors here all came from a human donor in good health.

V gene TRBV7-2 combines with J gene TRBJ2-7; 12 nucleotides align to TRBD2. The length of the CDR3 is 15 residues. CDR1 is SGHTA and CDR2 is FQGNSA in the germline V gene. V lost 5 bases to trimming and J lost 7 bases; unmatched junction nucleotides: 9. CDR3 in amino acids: CASSLTSGRSGEQYF. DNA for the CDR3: TGTGCCAGCAGCCTGACTAGCGGGAGATCGGGGGAGCAGTACTTC.

The CDR3 spells CASRSRGQGYNSPLHF. CDR3 DNA: TGTGCCAGCAGATCCCGAGGACAGGGCTATAATTCACCCCTCCACTTT. The rearrangement links TRBV27 to TRBJ1-6; TRBD1 matches at 8 bases. CDR1 MNHEY and CDR2 SMNVEV come from the germline V gene (reference sequence). This CDR3 has 16 residues. With 6 bases clipped from V and 3 bases from J, the junction kept 7 bases outside the gene matches.

The CDR3 bases are TGTGCCAGCAGCCCCAGGGACGAGCAGTACTTC. This sequence encodes CASSPRDEQYF. This chain connects TRBV6-6 to TRBJ2-7; D is possibly TRBD1 (5 bases). CDR3 length: 11 amino acids. Germline CDR1 is MNHNY and CDR2 is SVGAGI (reference sequence). Trimming left V 6 bases short and J 5 bases short, with 8 bases between.

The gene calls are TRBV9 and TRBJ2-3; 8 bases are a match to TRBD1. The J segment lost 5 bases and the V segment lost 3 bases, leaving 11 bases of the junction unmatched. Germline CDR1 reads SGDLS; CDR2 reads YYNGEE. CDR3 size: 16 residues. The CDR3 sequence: CASSEMTGEVGDTQYF. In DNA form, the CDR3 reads TGTGCCAGCAGCGAAATGACAGGGGAGGTCGGAGATACGCAGTATTTT.

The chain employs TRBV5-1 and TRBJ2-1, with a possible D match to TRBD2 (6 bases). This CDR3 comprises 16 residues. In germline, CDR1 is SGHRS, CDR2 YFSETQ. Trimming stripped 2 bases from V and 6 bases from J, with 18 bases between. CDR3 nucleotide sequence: TGCGCCAGCAGCTTTCGGACTCAGGAGGGCTCCAATGAGCAGTTCTTC. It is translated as CASSFRTQEGSNEQFF.

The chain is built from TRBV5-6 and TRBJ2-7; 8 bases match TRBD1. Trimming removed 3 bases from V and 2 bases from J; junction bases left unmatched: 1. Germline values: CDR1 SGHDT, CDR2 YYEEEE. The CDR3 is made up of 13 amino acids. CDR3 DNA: TGTGCCAGCAGCTACAGGGGGACCTACGAGCAGTACTTC. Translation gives CASSYRGTYEQYF. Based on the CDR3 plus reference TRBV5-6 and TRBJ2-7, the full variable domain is DAGVTQSPTHLIKTRGQQVTLRCSPKSGHDTVSWYQQALGQGPQFIFQYYEEEERQRGNFPDRFSGHQFPNYSSELNVNALLLGDSALYLCASSYRGTYEQYFGPGTRLTVT.

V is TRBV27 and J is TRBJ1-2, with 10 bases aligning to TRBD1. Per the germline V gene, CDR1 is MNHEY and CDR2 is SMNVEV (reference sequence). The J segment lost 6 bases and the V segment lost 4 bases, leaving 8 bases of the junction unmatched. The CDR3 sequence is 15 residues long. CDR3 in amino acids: CASSSTRTGGNGYTF. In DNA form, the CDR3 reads TGTGCCAGCAGTTCTACTAGGACAGGGGGTAATGGCTACACCTTC.

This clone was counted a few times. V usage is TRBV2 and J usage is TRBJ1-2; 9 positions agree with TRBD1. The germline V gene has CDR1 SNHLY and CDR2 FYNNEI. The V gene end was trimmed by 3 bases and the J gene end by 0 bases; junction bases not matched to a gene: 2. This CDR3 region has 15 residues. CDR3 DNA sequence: TGTGCCAGCAGTGAGAGACAGGGGGCTAACTATGGCTACACCTTC. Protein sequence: CASSERQGANYGYTF. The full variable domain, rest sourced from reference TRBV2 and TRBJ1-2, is EPEVTQTPSHQVTQMGQEVILRCVPISNHLYFYWYRQILGQKVEFLVSFYNNEISEKSEIFDDQFSVERPDGSNFTLKIRSTKLEDSAMYFCASSERQGANYGYTFGSGTRLTVV.

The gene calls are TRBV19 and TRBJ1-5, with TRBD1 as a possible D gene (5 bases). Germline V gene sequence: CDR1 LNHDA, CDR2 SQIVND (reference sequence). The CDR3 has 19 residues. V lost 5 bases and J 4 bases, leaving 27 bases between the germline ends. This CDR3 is CASSGGLWVREGTNQPQHF. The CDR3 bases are TGTGCCAGTAGTGGCGGCTTGTGGGTCAGGGAGGGAACTAATCAGCCCCAGCATTTT. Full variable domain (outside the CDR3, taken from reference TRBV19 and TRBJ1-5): DGGITQSPKYLFRKEGQNVTLSCEQNLNHDAMYWYRQDPGQGLRLIYYSQIVNDFQKGDIAEGYSVSREKKESFPLTVTSAQKNPTAFYLCASSGGLWVREGTNQPQHFGDGTRLSIL.

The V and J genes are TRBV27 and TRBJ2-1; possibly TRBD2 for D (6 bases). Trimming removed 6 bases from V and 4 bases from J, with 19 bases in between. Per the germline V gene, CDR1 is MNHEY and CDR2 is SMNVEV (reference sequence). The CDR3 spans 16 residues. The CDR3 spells CASSGDWGGLYNEQFF. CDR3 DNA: TGTGCCAGCAGCGGGGACTGGGGCGGACTTTACAATGAGCAGTTCTTC.